Presented here are 8 T cell receptor beta chains from one specimen sequenced in a study of T cell responses to AZD1222 COVID-19 vaccine (dated by TCRdb to the early 2020s). Read against the paper, the sample's time point label means: baseline before first vaccination. The library was built by means of the immunoSEQ multiplex PCR assay. TCRdb took over this immuneACCESS table, retaining in-frame rearrangements with V and J assigned. Such tables are incomplete; in checked studies, under half of the missing clones stem from an unresolved V gene, and the remainder is unexplained. Here the sample has 82,000 or so clones; 90% to 95% occur a single time. The ten largest make up about 5.2% of the sample. The source material was peripheral blood, sampled on day 0 of AZD1222 vaccination. These receptors all come from an adult in good health.

The chain couples TRBV27 to TRBJ1-6; possible D gene TRBD1, 5 bases. V dropped 1 base and J dropped 8 bases, with 15 bases sitting between them. The V gene's germline CDR1 is MNHEY and CDR2 SMNVEV (reference sequence). This CDR3 is 16 amino acids long. The CDR3 sequence: CASSLFSGVAHSPLHF. CDR3 sequence (DNA): TGTGCCAGCAGTTTATTTTCGGGGGTTGCTCATTCACCCCTCCACTTT.

The rearrangement links TRBV7-2 to TRBJ2-3; tentative D call: TRBD1 (6 bases). In germline, CDR1 is SGHTA, CDR2 FQGNSA. The CDR3 has 17 amino acids. Between the trimmed V and J ends, which lost 1 base and 0 bases, there was a span of 14 bases. The CDR3 loop is CASSLGTVIPSTDTQYF. CDR3 nucleotide sequence: TGTGCCAGCAGCTTAGGGACAGTCATACCTAGCACAGATACGCAGTATTTT.

The chain links TRBV3-1 (or the pseudogene TRBV3-2) to TRBJ1-4; D is perhaps TRBD1 (5 bases). Trimming cost V 0 bases and J 8 bases, with 10 bases left between them. The CDR3 sequence is 14 residues long. Germline V gene sequence: CDR1 LGHDT, CDR2 YNNKEL (reference sequence). The CDR3 here is CASSQEGVKEKLFF. The CDR3 coding sequence is TGTGCCAGCAGCCAAGAAGGGGTTAAAGAAAAACTGTTTTTT.

CDR3 region: CASSLAAGSNQPQHF. The CDR3, as DNA: TGTGCCAGCAGCTTAGCGGCGGGGAGCAATCAGCCCCAGCATTTT. This chain joins TRBV7-9 and TRBJ1-5; D gene uncertain. The V end lost 0 bases, the J end lost 1 base, and 7 bases lay between the germline ends. The V gene's germline CDR1 is SEHNR and CDR2 FQNEAQ (reference sequence). The CDR3 contains 15 residues.

The V and J genes are TRBV27 and TRBJ1-2; weak D call: TRBD1 (6 bases). Trimming removed 5 bases at V and 3 bases at J, with 10 bases between. Germline V gene lookup returns CDR1 MNHEY and CDR2 SMNVEV (reference sequence). The CDR3 sequence is 13 residues long. CDR3 sequence: CASSPTGDYGYTF. CDR3 sequence (DNA): TGTGCCAGCAGTCCGACAGGTGACTATGGCTACACCTTC.

The genes are TRBV25-1 and TRBJ1-5; no clear D gene. The CDR3 extends over 14 amino acids. Germline lookup yields CDR1 MGHDK and CDR2 SYGVNS. The ends were cut back, 10 bases at V and 5 bases at J, with 18 bases in the middle. CDR3 sequence: CANQTRTLHQPQHF. The CDR3, as DNA: TGTGCCAACCAAACCCGGACCTTACATCAGCCCCAGCATTTT.

The chain uses TRBV5-1 and TRBJ2-1; no reliable D call. The CDR3 spans 14 residues. V was shortened by 4 bases and J by 4 bases, with 12 bases between the two germline ends. Per germline, CDR1 SGHRS and CDR2 YFSETQ. CDR3 in amino acids: CASSIREWYNEQFF. CDR3 nucleotide sequence: TGCGCCAGCAGCATCCGAGAATGGTACAATGAGCAGTTCTTC.

V is TRBV7-2 and J is TRBJ1-5, with a tentative D call TRBD1 (5 bases). The CDR3 length is 15 residues. Trimming removed 1 base at V and 2 bases at J, with 9 bases between. Germline V gene lookup returns CDR1 SGHTA and CDR2 FQGNSA. The CDR3 region has the DNA TGTGCCAGCAGCTTAGGGGGGTTGGGCAATCAGCCCCAGCATTTT. Residues: CASSLGGLGNQPQHF.